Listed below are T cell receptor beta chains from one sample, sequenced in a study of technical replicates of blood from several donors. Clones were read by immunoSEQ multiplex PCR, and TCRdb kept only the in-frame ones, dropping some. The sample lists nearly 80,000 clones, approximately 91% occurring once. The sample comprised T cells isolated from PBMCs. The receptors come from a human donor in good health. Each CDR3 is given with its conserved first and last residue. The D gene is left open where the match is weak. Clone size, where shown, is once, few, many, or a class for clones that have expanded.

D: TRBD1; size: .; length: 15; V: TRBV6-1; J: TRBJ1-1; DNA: TGTGCCAGCTCTACGGGCTGGACAGGGTTACTTGAAGCTTTCTTT; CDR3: CASSTGWTGLLEAFF
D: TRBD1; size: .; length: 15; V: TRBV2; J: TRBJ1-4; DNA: TGTGCCAGCAGTCTTTCCGGGACAGGCAATGAAAAACTGTTTTTT; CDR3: CASSLSGTGNEKLFF
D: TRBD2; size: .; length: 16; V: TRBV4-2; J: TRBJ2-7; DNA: TGTGCCAGCAGCCCCCCCGGGATAGCGGGAGCCTACGAGCAGTACTTC; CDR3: CASSPPGIAGAYEQYF
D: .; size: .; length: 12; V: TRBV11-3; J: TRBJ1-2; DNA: TGTGCCAGCAGCTCGGGTGTATATGGCTACACCTTC; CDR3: CASSSGVYGYTF
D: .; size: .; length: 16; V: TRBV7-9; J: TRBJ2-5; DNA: TGTGCCAGCAGCTTAGTAGGGACTTCTCAGGGAGAGACCCAGTACTTC; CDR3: CASSLVGTSQGETQYF
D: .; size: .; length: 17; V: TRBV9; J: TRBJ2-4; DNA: TGTGCCAGCAGCTCCTCAGGTGGTAATCTAGCCAAAAACATTCAGTACTTC; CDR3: CASSSSGGNLAKNIQYF
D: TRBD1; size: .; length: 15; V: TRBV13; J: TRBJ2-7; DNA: TGTGCCAGCAGCCTTTACGGGACAGGGTCCTACGAGCAGTACTTC; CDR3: CASSLYGTGSYEQYF
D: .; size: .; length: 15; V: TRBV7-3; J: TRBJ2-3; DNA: TGTGCCAGCAGCTTAGCCGGCAGGGCCACAGATACGCAGTATTTT; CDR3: CASSLAGRATDTQYF
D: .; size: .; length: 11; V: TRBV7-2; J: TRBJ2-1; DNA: TGTGCCAGCAGTTATAACAATGAGCAGTTCTTC; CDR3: CASSYNNEQFF
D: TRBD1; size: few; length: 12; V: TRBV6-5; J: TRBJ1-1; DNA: TGTGCCAGCAGTCCACAGGGGCTTGAAGCTTTCTTT; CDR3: CASSPQGLEAFF
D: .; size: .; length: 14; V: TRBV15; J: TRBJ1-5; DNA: TGTGCCACCAGCAGAGATCGTAGCAATCAGCCCCAGCATTTT; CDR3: CATSRDRSNQPQHF
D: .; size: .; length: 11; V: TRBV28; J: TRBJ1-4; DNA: TGTGCCAGCAGCCCTGGACAAGCTATGTTTTTT; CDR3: CASSPGQAMFF
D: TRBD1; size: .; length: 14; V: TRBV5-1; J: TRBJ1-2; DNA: TGCGCCAGCAGCTTACAGGGGGCTATCTATGGCTACACCTTC; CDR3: CASSLQGAIYGYTF
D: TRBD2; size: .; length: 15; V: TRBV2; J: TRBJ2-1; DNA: TGTGCCAGCAGGGGGGGGACTAGCGGGAGTAATGAGCAGTTCTTC; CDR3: CASRGGTSGSNEQFF
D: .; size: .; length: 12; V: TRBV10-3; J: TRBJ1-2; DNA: TGTGCCATCAGTGAAGGGGTGGATGGCTACACCTTC; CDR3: CAISEGVDGYTF
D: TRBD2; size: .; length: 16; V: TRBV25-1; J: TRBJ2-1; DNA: TGTGCCAGCAGTGACCTGGCTAGCGGGGACTACAATGAGCAGTTCTTC; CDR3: CASSDLASGDYNEQFF
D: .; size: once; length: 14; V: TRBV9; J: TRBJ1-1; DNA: TGTGCCAGCAGCGGTGGGACTTACGACACTGAAGCTTTCTTT; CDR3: CASSGGTYDTEAFF
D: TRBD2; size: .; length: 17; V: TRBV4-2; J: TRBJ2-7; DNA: TGTGCCAGCAGCCAAGACGGGGCTAGCGGGGACATCTACGAGCAGTACTTC; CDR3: CASSQDGASGDIYEQYF
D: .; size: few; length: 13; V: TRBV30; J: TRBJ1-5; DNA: TGTGCCTGGAGTGTAGGGGGACACCAGCCCCAGCATTTT; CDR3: CAWSVGGHQPQHF
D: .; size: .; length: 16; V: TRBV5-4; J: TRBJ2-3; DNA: TGTGCCAGCAGCTTGGACGCCAGGGGAGGCACAGATACGCAGTATTTT; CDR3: CASSLDARGGTDTQYF
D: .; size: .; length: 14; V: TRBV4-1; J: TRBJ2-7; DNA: TGCGCCAGCAGCCAAGACCAGGGTAGGTACGAGCAGTACTTC; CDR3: CASSQDQGRYEQYF
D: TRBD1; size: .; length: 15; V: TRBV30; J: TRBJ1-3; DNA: TGTGCCTGGAGTTTGGACAGGGCTTCTGGAAACACCATATATTTT; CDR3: CAWSLDRASGNTIYF
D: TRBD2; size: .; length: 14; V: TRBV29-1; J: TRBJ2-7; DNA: TGCAGCGTTGAAGTCGGCGGGAGATCCGGCGAGCAGTACTTC; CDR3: CSVEVGGRSGEQYF
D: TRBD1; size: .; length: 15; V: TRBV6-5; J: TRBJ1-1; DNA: TGTGCCAGCAGTTACCGGGGACAGGGGGCGAATGAAGCTTTCTTT; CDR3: CASSYRGQGANEAFF
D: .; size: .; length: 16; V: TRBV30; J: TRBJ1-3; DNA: TGTGCCTGCCCTGTCGAGGTGGGAGGATTCACAAACACCATATATTTT; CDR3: CACPVEVGGFTNTIYF